The 20 T cell receptor beta chains below were found in one sample sequenced in a study of identical twins. MiXCR was run by TCRdb on the 5' RACE reads, yielding one entry per CDR3 protein. The sample lists fewer than 500,000 distinct CDR3 sequences, 24% occurring once. Another study also made use of these data, one on T cells expressing NK-cell markers.

Source material: CD4+ T cells sorted from blood. The receptors come from a woman under 30 in good health.

V usage is TRBV12-3 or TRBV12-4 and J usage is TRBJ1-2; 10 bases fit TRBD1. Trimming took 5 bases from V and 6 from J; bases not matched to a gene: 9. CDR3 size: 15 residues. The CDR3 DNA sequence: TGTGCCAGCAGTCGAGACCCGACAGGGGGCAATGGCTACACCTTC. As protein: CASSRDPTGGNGYTF.

The chain is built from TRBV7-2 and TRBJ2-3; D remains ambiguous. CDR1 is SGHTA and CDR2 is FQGNSA in the germline V gene. This CDR3 is 15 amino acids long. Trimming cost V 6 bases and J 0 bases, with 13 bases left between them. The CDR3 spells CASSLTLQSTDTQYF. CDR3 sequence (DNA): TGTGCCAGCAGTTTAACGCTCCAGAGCACAGATACGCAGTATTTT. The complete variable domain, with remaining parts taken from reference TRBV7-2 and TRBJ2-3, reads GAGVSQSPSNKVTEKGKDVELRCDPISGHTALYWYRQSLGQGLEFLIYFQGNSAPDKSGLPSDRFSAERTGGSVSTLTIQRTQQEDSAVYLCASSLTLQSTDTQYFGPGTRLTVL.

This clonotype turned up a few times. The chain is built from TRBV20-1 and TRBJ2-1; unclear D gene. The germline V gene has CDR1 DFQATT and CDR2 SNEGSKA (reference sequence). The CDR3 is 12 amino acids. Trimming cost V 6 bases and J 4 bases, with 10 bases left between them. The CDR3 sequence: CSAAKGYNEQFF. CDR3 nucleotide sequence: TGCAGTGCAGCAAAAGGGTACAATGAGCAGTTCTTC.

Only a few counts were recorded for this clonotype. The chain links TRBV14 to TRBJ2-1; 7 bases fit TRBD1. Germline V gene data show CDR1 as SGHDN and CDR2 as FVKESK. After removal of 4 bases from V and 7 bases from J, the junction contained 4 bases not matched to a gene. The CDR3 is 13 residues long. CDR3 nucleotide sequence: TGTGCCAGCAGCCGGCACAGGGGAAATGAGCAGTTCTTC. It encodes CASSRHRGNEQFF.

This clonotype was seen a handful of times. This chain connects TRBV7-2 to TRBJ1-2; no definite D call. Germline values: CDR1 SGHTA, CDR2 FQGNSA. CDR3 length: 12 amino acids. V was trimmed by 4 bases and J by 8 bases, leaving 11 bases between them. Here the CDR3 DNA reads TGTGCCAGCAGCTACGAAGCACGGGGCTACACCTTC. Translating it yields CASSYEARGYTF.

This clonotype was seen ten or more times. J is TRBJ2-2 and V is TRBV29-1; 10 nucleotides agree with TRBD2. The germline V gene encodes CDR1 SQVTM and CDR2 ANQGSEA. This CDR3 is 15 amino acids long. V was pared by 7 bases and J by 1 base, with 6 bases of the junction left unmatched. The CDR3 DNA sequence: TGCAGCGCTCCGACTAGCGGGCGGAACACCGGGGAGCTGTTTTTT. Translation: CSAPTSGRNTGELFF.

The chain has TRBV4-1 and TRBJ2-5; 14 bases agree with TRBD2. Trimming cost V 0 bases and J 5 bases; bases outside gene matches: 5. The CDR3 extends over 17 amino acids. Per the germline V gene, CDR1 is MGHRA and CDR2 is YSYEKL. Here the CDR3 DNA reads TGCGCCAGCAGCCAAGACCAGACTAGCGGGGGGGAGGAGACCCAGTACTTC. Its translation is CASSQDQTSGGEETQYF.

V usage is TRBV3-1 and J usage is TRBJ2-7; D possibly corresponds to TRBD1 (6 bases). Germline V gene data show CDR1 as LGHDT and CDR2 as YNNKEL (reference sequence). The CDR3 is 13 residues long. Trimming removed 4 bases from V and 12 bases from J, with 19 bases in between. The CDR3 nucleotides are TGTGCCAGCAGCCGTGGACAGCTCCTACGAGTGTACTTC. This encodes CASSRGQLLRVYF.

The chain joins TRBV6-2 or TRBV6-3 to TRBJ1-6; D remains ambiguous. V lost 0 bases to trimming and J lost 9 bases, with 6 bases between them. The CDR3 has 13 residues. Germline loops: CDR1 MNHEY, CDR2 SVGEGT. CDR3 region: CASSYSPGSPLHF. The CDR3 DNA reads TGTGCCAGCAGTTACTCGCCGGGTTCACCCCTCCACTTT.

This clonotype turned up a few times. The J gene is TRBJ2-3, the V gene TRBV7-8; 10 nucleotides line up with TRBD2. The germline CDR1 and CDR2 sequences are SGHVS and FQNEAQ. This CDR3 is built from 15 residues. Trimming removed 6 bases from V and 5 bases from J; junction bases left unmatched: 8. CDR3 coding DNA: TGTGCCAGCAGTCTCCGCGGGACTAGCGTAGATACGCAGTATTTT. Translated: CASSLRGTSVDTQYF.

The gene calls are TRBV19 and TRBJ2-2; D is uncertain. The CDR3 totals 14 residues. V lost 4 bases to trimming and J lost 6 bases, with 12 bases between them. CDR1 and CDR2 (germline): LNHDA, SQIVND (reference sequence). The chain's CDR3 is CASSTDTSSGELFF. In DNA, the CDR3 is TGTGCCAGTAGTACGGATACATCATCCGGGGAGCTGTTTTTT.

The chain has TRBV13 and TRBJ1-2, with 8 positions matching TRBD1. V lost 5 bases to trimming and J lost 1 base; unmatched junction nucleotides: 6. This CDR3 contains 15 residues. Germline-derived CDR1 and CDR2 are PRHDT and FYEKMQ (reference sequence). The CDR3 DNA follows: TGTGCCAGCAGCGACGGACAGGGAATTAACTATGGCTACACCTTC. Its translation is CASSDGQGINYGYTF.

This clonotype appeared a few times. The rearrangement uses TRBV10-3 and TRBJ2-7, with D perhaps matching TRBD1 or TRBD2 (5 bases each). The length of the CDR3 is 13 residues. Trimming took off 9 bases at V and 6 bases at J, with 18 bases between the two ends. Germline-derived CDR1 and CDR2 are ENHRY and SYGVKD. The CDR3 DNA is TGTGCCATTGCGCCCGGGGCCCGCGGCGAGCAGTACTTC. Its protein is CAIAPGARGEQYF.

V is TRBV13 and J is TRBJ2-7; 9 bases are shared with TRBD1. Losses at the gene ends were 7 bases for V and 3 bases for J; bases not matched to a gene: 7. The germline gives CDR1 PRHDT, CDR2 FYEKMQ (reference sequence). The CDR3 is 14 amino acids. CDR3 protein: CASTQRGQGYEQYF. The CDR3 DNA reads TGTGCCAGCACCCAACGGGGACAGGGCTACGAGCAGTACTTC.

The chain joins TRBV20-1 to TRBJ2-3; D possibly corresponds to TRBD2 (6 bases). This CDR3 has 13 amino acids. Germline V CDR1 and CDR2: DFQATT, SNEGSKA (reference sequence). Trimming cost V 6 bases and J 6 bases, with 16 bases left between them. The CDR3 here is CSADGGKMDTQYF. The CDR3 DNA reads TGCAGTGCGGACGGCGGGAAAATGGATACGCAGTATTTT.

This clonotype was counted at least ten times. The rearrangement uses TRBV27 and TRBJ1-1, with TRBD1 matching 10 bases. With 5 bases clipped from V and 1 base from J, the junction kept 7 bases outside the gene matches. The CDR3 contains 16 residues. Germline V CDR1 and CDR2: MNHEY, SMNVEV (reference sequence). The CDR3 sequence is CASSPRTGGTNTEAFF. Here the CDR3 DNA reads TGTGCCAGCAGTCCCAGGACAGGGGGGACGAACACTGAAGCTTTCTTT.

The chain recombines TRBV2 with TRBJ2-7; maybe TRBD2 (5 bases). This CDR3 comprises 15 residues. CDR1 is SNHLY and CDR2 is FYNNEI in the germline V gene. V was clipped by 6 bases and J by 3 bases, with 18 bases between them. The CDR3 DNA sequence: TGTGCCAGCAGGACCCGGAGTAGCGCGGGCTACGAGCAGTACTTC. It translates to CASRTRSSAGYEQYF. The whole variable domain, remainder taken from reference TRBV2 and TRBJ2-7, is EPEVTQTPSHQVTQMGQEVILRCVPISNHLYFYWYRQILGQKVEFLVSFYNNEISEKSEIFDDQFSVERPDGSNFTLKIRSTKLEDSAMYFCASRTRSSAGYEQYFGPGTRLTVT.

The V gene is TRBV2, the J gene TRBJ1-1; D ambiguous. Trimming removed 7 bases from V and 10 bases from J, with 19 bases in between. Germline V gives CDR1 SNHLY, CDR2 FYNNEI. CDR3 length: 13 residues. This CDR3 reads CASTFLHRSGAFF. As DNA, the CDR3 is TGTGCCAGCACCTTCCTGCATCGGAGTGGAGCTTTCTTT.

This clonotype was counted a few times. The genes are TRBV6-5 and TRBJ2-7; perhaps TRBD1 as D (6 bases). The V gene's germline CDR1 is MNHEY and CDR2 SVGAGI. Trimming took off 1 base at V and 7 bases at J, with 17 bases between the two ends. The CDR3 contains 15 residues. The CDR3 sequence: CASSYLGAKDWEQYF. Written as DNA, the CDR3 is TGTGCCAGCAGTTACTTGGGGGCAAAGGATTGGGAGCAGTACTTC.

The chain is built from TRBV6-1 and TRBJ1-1; D might be TRBD1 (5 bases). Trimming shortened V by 5 bases and J by 1 base, and 11 bases separated the two germline ends. This CDR3 contains 14 residues. In germline, CDR1 is MNHNS, CDR2 SASEGT. As DNA, the CDR3 is TGTGCCAGCAGTCCTCCCAGGGAGAACACTGAAGCTTTCTTT. Translating gives CASSPPRENTEAFF.